This entry describes one T cell receptor beta chain. This entry comes from a study of blood T cell repertoires in COVID-19. Study as a whole: T cells, B-cell-depleted T cells, or PBMCs supplied cDNA or gDNA.

Profiling relied on immunoSEQ multiplex PCR, and the TCRdb table lists in-frame clones only, not all of them. The repertoire holds about 320,000 clones, with roughly nine tenths as singletons. This CDR3 has 18 residues. V dropped 6 bases and J dropped 3; count of bases not matched to a gene: 19. The germline V gene encodes CDR1 LNHDA and CDR2 SQIVND (reference sequence). This TCR derives from a man in his 60s who had recovered from COVID-19. Source material: PBMCs or T cells enriched from blood (not recorded which). The chain uses TRBV19 and TRBJ1-1; 7 nucleotides agree with TRBD1. CDR3: CASRGTASRALSYTEAFF. The CDR3 coding sequence is TGTGCCAGTAGGGGGACAGCTTCTCGCGCCCTATCGTACACTGAAGCTTTCTTT.